The 25 T cell receptor beta chains below come from one sample, sequenced in a study of T cells expressing NK-cell markers. From the 5' RACE reads, TCRdb lists one entry per CDR3 protein and no DNA. In all, the sample yields a few hundred thousand distinct CDR3 sequences. Sequences were obtained from blood T cells: a sorted CD56 or NKG2C T cell subset, CD4+ or CD8+ T cells, or bulk PBMC T cells (not recorded which). The receptors derive from a man aged 18-30 years in good health.

The chain joins TRBV4-1 to TRBJ2-2; TCRdb designates TRBD1, a call that cannot be tested without DNA. Germline CDR1 and CDR2: MGHRA and YSYEKL. The CDR3 is made up of 15 amino acids. The CDR3 reads CASSPGRGYTGELFF.

This rearrangement joins TRBV1 to TRBJ2-5. TRBV1 is a known pseudogene. CDR3 length equals 11 residues. The CDR3 loop is CTSRRQETQYF.

This rearrangement joins TRBV28 to TRBJ1-1. CDR1 and CDR2 from the germline V gene are MDHEN and SYDVKM. The CDR3 length is 13 residues. The CDR3 spells CASSFTGSFGAFF.

The J gene is TRBJ2-1, the V gene TRBV4-3; TCRdb selects TRBD2, and the lack of DNA leaves this call unchecked. This CDR3 has 17 amino acids. CDR1 is LGHNA and CDR2 is YSLEER in the germline V gene. The CDR3 sequence is CASSQELAGKIYNEQFF.

V and J are TRBV3-1 and TRBJ2-7. Germline V gives CDR1 LGHDT, CDR2 YNNKEL (reference sequence). The CDR3 totals 13 residues. The CDR3 loop is CASSQIQTHEQYF.

The rearrangement links TRBV19 to TRBJ2-1; lacking DNA, the TRBD1 call made by TCRdb goes unchecked. Looked up from germline, CDR1 is LNHDA and CDR2 is SQIVND (reference sequence). The CDR3 has 15 residues. The CDR3 sequence: CASSPGVGVYNEQFF.

This chain joins TRBV19 and TRBJ2-7; TCRdb picks TRBD2, but there is no DNA to check that call. Per germline, CDR1 LNHDA and CDR2 SQIVND (reference sequence). The CDR3 totals 15 residues. The CDR3 sequence is CASSIRLAGGYEQYF.

The chain couples TRBV12-3 or TRBV12-4 to TRBJ2-1. The CDR3 covers 14 residues. The CDR3 sequence: CASSGVKEHNEQFF.

The chain couples TRBV5-6 to TRBJ2-4; absent DNA, TCRdb's TRBD2 call cannot be checked. The CDR3 length is 19 residues. Looked up from germline, CDR1 is SGHDT and CDR2 is YYEEEE. CDR3 sequence reads: CASSLVLAGGPSAKNIQYF.

This chain joins TRBV18 and TRBJ2-2; the TRBD1 assignment by TCRdb is unverifiable without DNA. The CDR3 length is 16 residues. CDR1 is KGHSH, CDR2 LQKENI, per germline. CDR3: CASSLLTAKNTGELFF.

The rearrangement uses TRBV20-1 and TRBJ1-4; TCRdb proposes TRBD1, but this gene call is untestable without DNA. The CDR3 loop spans 13 amino acids. Germline CDR1 and CDR2: DFQATT and SNEGSKA (reference sequence). CDR3 in amino acids: CSARSGREEKLFF.

V gene TRBV20-1 combines with J gene TRBJ2-1; TCRdb picks TRBD2, but there is no DNA to check that call. The CDR3 covers 17 residues. Germline assignment: CDR1 DFQATT and CDR2 SNEGSKA (reference sequence). The CDR3: CSARDTRREGLLNEQFF.

The chain joins TRBV5-1 to TRBJ2-2; the D gene TCRdb calls, TRBD1, cannot be checked with no DNA. The CDR3 totals 14 residues. CDR1 and CDR2 from the germline V gene are SGHRS and YFSETQ. This CDR3 is CASRTGSSTGELFF.

This chain links TRBV19 with TRBJ1-2; the D gene TCRdb calls, TRBD1, cannot be checked with no DNA. The CDR3 is 13 amino acids. Germline loops: CDR1 LNHDA, CDR2 SQIVND (reference sequence). The CDR3 protein is CASRGQGAYGYTF.

The gene calls are TRBV20-1 and TRBJ2-3; with no DNA, the TCRdb D assignment of TRBD1 cannot be verified. The CDR3 is made up of 13 amino acids. Germline lookup yields CDR1 DFQATT and CDR2 SNEGSKA (reference sequence). Here the CDR3 reads CRGGQRSTDTQYF.

V gene TRBV20-1 combines with J gene TRBJ2-2; as DNA is missing, the TRBD2 call by TCRdb cannot be tested. In germline, CDR1 is DFQATT, CDR2 SNEGSKA (reference sequence). This CDR3 is built from 16 residues. The CDR3 sequence is CSARDFGGGNTGELFF.

The chain links TRBV20-1 to TRBJ1-5. Germline loops: CDR1 DFQATT, CDR2 SNEGSKA (reference sequence). The CDR3 runs 16 residues. This CDR3 reads CSASYTPSNSNQPQHF.

The rearrangement uses TRBV7-8 and TRBJ2-5; TCRdb's assignment of TRBD1 cannot be checked, as there is no DNA. CDR1 and CDR2 (germline): SGHVS, FQNEAQ. The CDR3 has 14 residues. The CDR3 spells CASSSGQGQETQYF.

The chain's CDR3 is CSVEDAGVSNTEAFF. This chain joins TRBV29-1 and TRBJ1-1; TCRdb's D call, TRBD1, is unchecked because there is no DNA. Germline values: CDR1 SQVTM, CDR2 ANQGSEA. The CDR3 extends over 15 amino acids.

The rearrangement joins TRBV12-3 or TRBV12-4 to TRBJ1-2. CDR3 length equals 16 residues. CDR3 protein: CASRPGPDRLPYGYTF.

The chain couples TRBV12-3 or TRBV12-4 to TRBJ1-2; TCRdb's assignment of TRBD1 cannot be checked, as there is no DNA. The CDR3 covers 15 residues. The CDR3 spells CASEGGTASVYGYTF.

The chain is built from TRBV15 and TRBJ2-6; TCRdb calls TRBD1, which cannot be checked without DNA. The CDR3 is 19 residues long. CDR1 LNHNV and CDR2 YYDKDF come from the germline V gene (reference sequence). CDR3 region: CATSRQRQTRSSGANVLTF.

The chain recombines TRBV11-1 with TRBJ1-2; with no DNA, the TCRdb D assignment of TRBD1 cannot be verified. The CDR3 consists of 19 residues. Per the germline V gene, CDR1 is SGHAT and CDR2 is FQDESV (reference sequence). The CDR3 region is CASSPSTPISGQGYYGYTF.

The chain employs TRBV24-1 and TRBJ2-3; without DNA, the TCRdb call of TRBD1 cannot be checked. The length of the CDR3 is 14 residues. Germline CDR1 is KGHDR and CDR2 is SFDVKD. The CDR3 loop reads CATSGVPASDTQYF.

The chain combines TRBV10-3 with TRBJ1-5; the D call of TRBD1 rests on TCRdb alone, since no DNA is present to check it. Germline V CDR1 and CDR2: ENHRY, SYGVKD. CDR3 length: 14 residues. The CDR3 reads CAISVEGSNQPQHF.